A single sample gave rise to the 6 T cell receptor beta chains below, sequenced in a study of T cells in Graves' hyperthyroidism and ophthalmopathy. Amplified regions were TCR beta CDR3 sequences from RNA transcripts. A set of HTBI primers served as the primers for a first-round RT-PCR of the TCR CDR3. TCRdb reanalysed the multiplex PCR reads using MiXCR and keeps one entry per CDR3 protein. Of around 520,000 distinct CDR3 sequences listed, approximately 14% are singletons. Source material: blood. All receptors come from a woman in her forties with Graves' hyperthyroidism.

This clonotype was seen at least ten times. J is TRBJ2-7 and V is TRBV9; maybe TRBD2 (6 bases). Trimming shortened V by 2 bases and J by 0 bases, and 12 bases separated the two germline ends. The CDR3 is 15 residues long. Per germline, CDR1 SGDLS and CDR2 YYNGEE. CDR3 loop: CASSVGTASSYEQYF. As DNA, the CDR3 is TGTGCCAGCAGCGTTGGGACTGCAAGCTCCTACGAGCAGTACTTC.

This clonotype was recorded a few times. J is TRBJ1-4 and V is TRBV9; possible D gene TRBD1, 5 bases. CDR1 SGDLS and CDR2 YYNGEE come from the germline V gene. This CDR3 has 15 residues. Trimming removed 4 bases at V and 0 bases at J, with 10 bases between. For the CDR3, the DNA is TGTGCCAGCAGCAAGCAGGGTACAACTAATGAAAAACTGTTTTTT. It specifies CASSKQGTTNEKLFF.

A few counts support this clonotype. CDR3 nucleotide sequence: TGCAGTGCTAGACTTCTACTGGAAACTTCCTACAATGAGCAGTTCTTC. This sequence encodes CSARLLLETSYNEQFF. The genes are TRBV20-1 and TRBJ2-1, with D uncertain. Germline-derived CDR1 and CDR2 are DFQATT and SNEGSKA (reference sequence). This CDR3 has 16 residues. V was shortened by 2 bases and J by 1 base, with 15 bases between the two germline ends.

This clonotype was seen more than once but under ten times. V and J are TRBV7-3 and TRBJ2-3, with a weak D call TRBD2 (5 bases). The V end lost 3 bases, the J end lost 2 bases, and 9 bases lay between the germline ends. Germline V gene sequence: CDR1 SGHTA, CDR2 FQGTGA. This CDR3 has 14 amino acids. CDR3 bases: TGTGCCAGCAGCTTGGGGAGCCCCACAGATACGCAGTATTTT. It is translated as CASSLGSPTDTQYF.

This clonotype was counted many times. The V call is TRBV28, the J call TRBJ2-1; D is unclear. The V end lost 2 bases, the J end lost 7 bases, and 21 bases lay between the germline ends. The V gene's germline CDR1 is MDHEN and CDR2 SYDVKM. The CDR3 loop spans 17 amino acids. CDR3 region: CASSLPATSLIENEQFF. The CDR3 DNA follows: TGTGCCAGCAGTTTACCAGCGACCTCCCTTATTGAAAATGAGCAGTTCTTC.

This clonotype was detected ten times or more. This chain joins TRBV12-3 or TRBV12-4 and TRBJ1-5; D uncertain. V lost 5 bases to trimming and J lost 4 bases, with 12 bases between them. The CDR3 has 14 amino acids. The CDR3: CASSRTGTNQPQHF. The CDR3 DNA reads TGTGCCAGCAGTCGGACGGGAACAAATCAGCCCCAGCATTTT.